Listed here are 4 T cell receptor beta chains from one sample, sequenced in a study of T cell responses to AZD1222 COVID-19 vaccine. TCRdb's table, derived via immunoSEQ multiplex PCR, lists solely in-frame clones and lacks some. The sample lists 55,000 to 90,000 clones; roughly 84% were seen once. The sequencing used peripheral blood, collected on day 0 of AZD1222 vaccination. The receptors were sampled from an adult in good health.

V gene TRBV6-5 combines with J gene TRBJ2-5; D perhaps matches TRBD2 (6 bases). The V gene's germline CDR1 is MNHEY and CDR2 SVGAGI. CDR3 size: 15 residues. Trimming shortened V by 2 bases and J by 4 bases, and 14 bases separated the two germline ends. CDR3 residues: CASSYGSAEGETQYF. DNA for the CDR3: TGTGCCAGCAGTTACGGGTCGGCGGAGGGAGAGACCCAGTACTTC.

This clone came up once. The chain uses TRBV2 and TRBJ2-7; the match to TRBD1 covers 11 bases. There are 15 residues in the CDR3. Germline CDR1 is SNHLY and CDR2 is FYNNEI. The V segment lost 7 bases and the J segment 2 bases; nucleotides outside the gene matches: 7. The CDR3 nucleotides are TGTGCCAGCAAGATCCGGGACAGGGGGACCTACGAGCAGTACTTC. Its translation: CASKIRDRGTYEQYF.

The V call is TRBV7-2, the J call TRBJ2-7, with a tentative D call TRBD1 (5 bases). The CDR3 contains 15 residues. The V gene's germline CDR1 is SGHTA and CDR2 FQGNSA. Trimming took off 3 bases at V and 3 bases at J, with 15 bases between the two ends. The CDR3 coding sequence is TGTGCCAGCAGCTTGGCGCAGGGTGGCTTCTACGAGCAGTACTTC. Amino acid sequence: CASSLAQGGFYEQYF.

The chain joins TRBV18 to TRBJ1-3; D not certain. This CDR3 is 15 amino acids long. The germline V gene has CDR1 KGHSH and CDR2 LQKENI. V lost 3 bases and J 0 bases, leaving 9 bases between the germline ends. CDR3 residues: CASSPREISGNTIYF. The CDR3 nucleotides read TGTGCCAGCTCACCGAGGGAGATCTCTGGAAACACCATATATTTT.